Reported below is one T cell receptor (beta chain). In the authors' workflow: It was from reference gene primer amplification that nucleated cell counts were estimated. Using immunoSEQ multiplex PCR, the repertoire was profiled, and TCRdb retains in-frame clones only, with some absent. The DNA was the basis for D and trimming; V, J and clone size are from that table. This table holds around 130,000 clones, roughly 88% found once. This specimen comes from a study of blood T cell repertoires in COVID-19. Looking at the study overall: Donors in the United States, Italy and Spain gave samples during acute or convalescent COVID-19.

V lost 6 bases and J 0 bases, leaving 11 bases between the germline ends. Germline V CDR1 and CDR2: SQVTM, ANQGSEA. The CDR3 sequence is 14 residues long. This TCR derives from a man aged 55-75 years with active or convalescent COVID-19. The chain joins TRBV29-1 to TRBJ2-2; D gene ambiguous. The sequencing sample was made of peripheral blood. The CDR3 bases are TGCAGCGTCCTCAGGAAGCCGAACACCGGGGAGCTGTTTTTT. This codes for CSVLRKPNTGELFF.